Sequencing of this T cell receptor beta chain was carried out in a study of cytomegalovirus exposure and HLA in healthy donors. About the study: Membership in the Caucasian-associated ancestry cluster was found for about four fifths of almost 400 genotyped donors. General study points: Reports indicated that the classifier achieved high specificity and sensitivity in diagnosing cytomegalovirus status. While the bulk of TCR sequences proved rare, some public TCRs turned up in many donors.

With 60 Vbeta and 13 Jbeta primers, the PCR was carried out. Produced via immunoSEQ multiplex PCR; TCRdb's table is partial and in-frame only. The sample lists approximately 130,000 clones; 70% to 85% were seen once. Between the trimmed V and J ends, which lost 2 bases and 8 bases, there was a span of 15 bases. The CDR3 has 14 amino acids. Germline values: CDR1 MNHEY, CDR2 SVGAGI. Of note for this clone: Its specificity is not known.

The TCR was taken from a boy aged 2-9 years in good health and CMV-seronegative. Sequencing was carried out using PBMCs. This sequence joins TRBV6-5 and TRBJ1-2, with no clear D. The CDR3 reads CASSYLPGKQGYTF. The DNA for the CDR3 is TGTGCCAGCAGTTACCTCCCAGGCAAGCAAGGCTACACCTTC.